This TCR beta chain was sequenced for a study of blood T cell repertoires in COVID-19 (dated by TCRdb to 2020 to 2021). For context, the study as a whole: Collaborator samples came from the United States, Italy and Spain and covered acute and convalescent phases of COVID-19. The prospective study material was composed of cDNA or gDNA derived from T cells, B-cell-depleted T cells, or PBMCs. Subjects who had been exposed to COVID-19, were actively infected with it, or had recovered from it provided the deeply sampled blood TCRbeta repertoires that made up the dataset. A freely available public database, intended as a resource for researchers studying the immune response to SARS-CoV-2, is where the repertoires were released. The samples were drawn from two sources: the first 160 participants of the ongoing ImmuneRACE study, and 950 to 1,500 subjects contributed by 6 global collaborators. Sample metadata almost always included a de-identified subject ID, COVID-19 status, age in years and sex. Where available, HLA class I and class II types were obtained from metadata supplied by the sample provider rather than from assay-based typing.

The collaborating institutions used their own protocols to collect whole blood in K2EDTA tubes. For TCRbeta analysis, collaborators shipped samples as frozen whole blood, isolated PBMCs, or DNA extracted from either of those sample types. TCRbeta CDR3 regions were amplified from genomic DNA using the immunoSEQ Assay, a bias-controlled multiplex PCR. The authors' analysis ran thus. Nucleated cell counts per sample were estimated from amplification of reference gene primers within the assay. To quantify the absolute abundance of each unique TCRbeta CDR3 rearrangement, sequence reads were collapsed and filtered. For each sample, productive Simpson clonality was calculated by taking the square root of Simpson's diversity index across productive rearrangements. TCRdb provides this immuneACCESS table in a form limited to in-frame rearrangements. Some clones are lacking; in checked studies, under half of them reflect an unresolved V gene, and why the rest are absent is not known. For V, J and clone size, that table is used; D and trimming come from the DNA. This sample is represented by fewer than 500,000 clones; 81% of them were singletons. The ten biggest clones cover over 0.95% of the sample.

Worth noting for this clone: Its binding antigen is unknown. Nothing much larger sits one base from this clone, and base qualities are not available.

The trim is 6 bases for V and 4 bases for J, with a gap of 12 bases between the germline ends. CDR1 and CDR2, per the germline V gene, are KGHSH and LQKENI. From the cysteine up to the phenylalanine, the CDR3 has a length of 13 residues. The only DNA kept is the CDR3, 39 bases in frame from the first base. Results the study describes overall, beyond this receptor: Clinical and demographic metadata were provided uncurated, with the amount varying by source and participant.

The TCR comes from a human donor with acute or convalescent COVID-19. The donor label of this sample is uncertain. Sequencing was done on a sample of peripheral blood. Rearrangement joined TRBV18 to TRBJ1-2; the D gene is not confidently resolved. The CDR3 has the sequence CASSPWESYGYTF. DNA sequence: TGTGCCAGCTCTCCCTGGGAGTCCTATGGCTACACCTTC.